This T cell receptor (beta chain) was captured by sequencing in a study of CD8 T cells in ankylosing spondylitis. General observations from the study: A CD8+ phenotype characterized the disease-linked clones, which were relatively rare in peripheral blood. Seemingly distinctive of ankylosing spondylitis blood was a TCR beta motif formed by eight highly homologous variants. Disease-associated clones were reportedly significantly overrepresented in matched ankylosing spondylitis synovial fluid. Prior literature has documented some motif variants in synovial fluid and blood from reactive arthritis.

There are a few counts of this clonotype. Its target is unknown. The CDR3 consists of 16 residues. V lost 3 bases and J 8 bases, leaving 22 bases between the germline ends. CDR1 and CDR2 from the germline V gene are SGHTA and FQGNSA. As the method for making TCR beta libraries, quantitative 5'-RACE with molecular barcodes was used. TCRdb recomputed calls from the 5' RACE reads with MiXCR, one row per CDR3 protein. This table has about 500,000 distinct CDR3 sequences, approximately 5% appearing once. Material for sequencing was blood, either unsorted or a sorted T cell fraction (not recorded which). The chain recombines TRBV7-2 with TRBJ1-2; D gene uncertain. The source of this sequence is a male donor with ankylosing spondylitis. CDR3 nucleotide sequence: TGTGCCAGCAGCTTCCCTTCACAGAGGACCAGAGGAGGCTACACCTTC. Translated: CASSFPSQRTRGGYTF.